This TCR beta chain is drawn from a study of identical twins. Broader study findings: Out-of-frame alpha sequences common to twins exhibited an excess of low generation probability. Memory repertoires lacked the insertion deficit that abundant cord blood beta clonotypes showed. Models underestimated how often monozygotic twins shared out-of-frame TCR alpha.

Trimming cost V 6 bases and J 0 bases, with 15 bases left between them. Germline-derived CDR1 and CDR2 are SGHDT and YYEEEE. There are 15 residues in the CDR3. This clonotype was counted between two and nine times. What it binds is unknown. With template switching, a universal primer site was added, and the cDNA carried unique molecular identifiers. TCRdb itself ran the 5' RACE reads through MiXCR, one entry per CDR3 protein. The repertoire holds around 490,000 distinct CDR3 sequences, with roughly an eighth as singletons. The same sample was also used in a study of yellow fever vaccine responses in identical twins.

The sequence was collected from a woman aged 18-29 years in good health. The chain carries TRBV5-6 and TRBJ1-1; D not certain. What was sequenced was CD4+ T cells sorted from blood. The CDR3 nucleotides are TGTGCCAGCATCCACTGGGTAGGCATGAACACTGAAGCTTTCTTT. Amino acids: CASIHWVGMNTEAFF.